This T cell receptor (beta chain) was found in a study of glioma-infiltrating T cells after dendritic cell vaccination. Background on the study: Patients received autologous tumor lysate-pulsed dendritic cell vaccination between about 2003 and 2013.

A single count supports this clone. None of the glioblastoma patients had an isocitrate dehydrogenase mutation. V shed 4 bases, J shed 7 bases, and the junction held 17 bases outside the gene matches. CDR1 and CDR2 (germline): LNHNV, YYDKDF (reference sequence). The CDR3 has 18 amino acids. Input was around 2.1 ug genomic DNA, or all available if less. Amplification used 60 V beta primers and 13 J beta primers. Profiling relied on immunoSEQ multiplex PCR, and the TCRdb table lists in-frame clones only, not all of them. The sample shows tens of thousands of clones, 90% of them seen only once. The receptor was isolated from a human donor with glioblastoma. The rearrangement uses TRBV15 and TRBJ2-1; 9 bases fit TRBD2. The source material was blood, sampled before dendritic cell vaccination. The CDR3 here is CATSKRGSAGGPRNEQFF. The CDR3 DNA reads TGTGCCACCAGCAAAAGGGGGTCGGCGGGGGGGCCTCGAAATGAGCAGTTCTTC.